One and the same sample provided the 18 T cell receptor beta chains below, sequenced in a study of identical twins. TCRdb reanalysed the 5' RACE reads using MiXCR and keeps one entry per CDR3 protein. The sample has 1.5 million to 2 million distinct CDR3 sequences; 32% are singletons. Sample: cord blood. The receptors were sampled from a newborn girl in good health.

This chain connects TRBV29-1 to TRBJ1-1; D unclear. Germline V lookup: CDR1 SQVTM, CDR2 ANQGSEA. V was trimmed by 3 bases and J by 5 bases, leaving 10 bases between them. The CDR3 consists of 12 residues. This CDR3 reads CSVEPSKTEAFF. CDR3 coding DNA: TGCAGCGTTGAGCCCTCCAAAACTGAAGCTTTCTTT.

A few counts support this clonotype. The chain employs TRBV29-1 and TRBJ2-7, with 11 bases aligning to TRBD1. The CDR3 has 13 residues. V lost 5 bases and J lost 3; bases outside the gene matches: 3. Per germline, CDR1 SQVTM and CDR2 ANQGSEA. CDR3 bases: TGCAGCGTTCGGACAGGGGGCCGCTACGAGCAGTACTTC. Translating it yields CSVRTGGRYEQYF.

The sample holds a few counts of this clonotype. In DNA, the CDR3 is TGTGCCAGTAGTTCCGCGGCGACGCAGTATTTT. Translating gives CASSSAATQYF. The chain combines TRBV19 with TRBJ2-3; D gene unclear. The V gene's germline CDR1 is LNHDA and CDR2 SQIVND (reference sequence). V lost 5 bases, J lost 9 bases, and 9 bases lay in between. There are 11 residues in the CDR3.

The J gene is TRBJ2-7, the V gene TRBV20-1; D is possibly TRBD2 (6 bases). Germline V gene data show CDR1 as DFQATT and CDR2 as SNEGSKA (reference sequence). V was shortened by 5 bases and J by 2 bases, with 13 bases between the two germline ends. The CDR3 totals 13 residues. DNA of the CDR3: TGCAGTGCTGTAGCGGTTTTAACCTACGAGCAGTACTTC. It translates to CSAVAVLTYEQYF.

This rearrangement joins TRBV7-6 to TRBJ1-1; the D is unclear. V gave up 1 base and J gave up 0 bases, with 12 bases separating them. Germline V gives CDR1 SGHVS, CDR2 FNYEAQ. The CDR3 totals 16 residues. The DNA for the CDR3 is TGTGCCAGCAGCTTAGGTCCCCTGGGGATGAACACTGAAGCTTTCTTT. It yields the protein CASSLGPLGMNTEAFF. The complete variable domain, with remaining parts taken from reference TRBV7-6 and TRBJ1-1, reads GAGVSQSPRYKVTKRGQDVALRCDPISGHVSLYWYRQALGQGPEFLTYFNYEAQQDKSGLPNDRFSAERPEGSISTLTIQRTEQRDSAMYRCASSLGPLGMNTEAFFGQGTRLTVV.

V gene TRBV9 combines with J gene TRBJ2-3; D unclear. V lost 3 bases and J 4 bases, leaving 15 bases between the germline ends. The CDR3 sequence is 15 residues long. Germline V lookup: CDR1 SGDLS, CDR2 YYNGEE. Here the CDR3 reads CASSARDMVPDTQYF. The DNA of the CDR3 is TGTGCCAGCAGCGCCCGCGACATGGTTCCAGATACGCAGTATTTT.

The table lists this clonotype with a few counts. CDR3 coding DNA: TGTGCCAGCAGCCTAACCTTCGGGAGCTCCTACGAGCAGTACTTC. Its translation is CASSLTFGSSYEQYF. The genes are TRBV7-2 and TRBJ2-7; a possible D gene is TRBD2 (6 bases). The V end was cut by 5 bases, the J end by 0 bases, with 14 bases between. Germline loops: CDR1 SGHTA, CDR2 FQGNSA. This CDR3 region has 15 residues.

This clonotype was counted between two and nine times. This chain connects TRBV20-1 to TRBJ2-7; D possibly corresponds to TRBD2 (6 bases). Germline CDR1 DFQATT, CDR2 SNEGSKA (reference sequence). Trimming left V 0 bases short and J 4 bases short, with 16 bases between. The CDR3 consists of 15 residues. In nucleotides, the CDR3 is TGCAGTGCTAGAGATCAGGCTAGCGTAGGATACGAGCAGTACTTC. Protein: CSARDQASVGYEQYF.

This clonotype was detected ten times or more. V usage is TRBV5-1 and J usage is TRBJ2-1; D possibly uses TRBD1 or TRBD2 (6 bases each). Trimming stripped 6 bases from V and 3 bases from J, with 16 bases between. Per germline, CDR1 SGHRS and CDR2 YFSETQ. The CDR3 is 15 residues long. The CDR3: CASTNRGGLYNEQFF. The CDR3 DNA sequence: TGCGCCAGCACAAATAGAGGGGGGCTCTACAATGAGCAGTTCTTC.

The genes are TRBV4-1 and TRBJ2-5; D not certain. The CDR3 extends over 15 amino acids. Germline V gene sequence: CDR1 MGHRA, CDR2 YSYEKL. V was cut by 4 bases and J by 1 base, with 13 bases left in between. CDR3: CASSLNGFLQETQYF. Here the CDR3 DNA reads TGCGCCAGCAGCCTTAACGGTTTTCTCCAAGAGACCCAGTACTTC.

In the case of this clonotype: This may arise from a read error, as a much more abundant clone is one base away. The rearrangement joins TRBV10-3 to TRBJ2-1, with D perhaps being TRBD1 or TRBD2 (5 bases each). The V gene lost 0 bases and the J gene lost 7 bases, with 7 bases spanning the gap. Germline CDR1 reads ENHRY; CDR2 reads SYGVKD. The CDR3 has 13 residues. In DNA, the CDR3 is TGTGCCATCAGTGAGTCGGGGGAGAATGAGCAGTTCTTC. Residues: CAISESGENEQFF.

The CDR3 nucleotides read TGCAGCGTTCGTCGCCCCTATTTAGGACTAAGTGAGCAGTACTTC. Amino acids: CSVRRPYLGLSEQYF. The rearrangement uses TRBV29-1 and TRBJ2-5, with D possibly matching TRBD2 (6 bases). CDR1 is SQVTM, CDR2 ANQGSEA, per germline. Trimming removed 5 bases from V and 11 bases from J, with 27 bases in between. This CDR3 has 15 amino acids.

V usage is TRBV5-6 and J usage is TRBJ1-1; no clear D gene. CDR1 SGHDT and CDR2 YYEEEE come from the germline V gene. There are 14 residues in the CDR3. The germline V and J ends were trimmed by 4 bases and 4 bases, with 14 bases remaining between them. CDR3 in amino acids: CASSHLDGATEAFF. As DNA, the CDR3 is TGTGCCAGCAGCCATCTGGACGGAGCCACTGAAGCTTTCTTT.

There are a few counts of this clonotype. This chain uses TRBV28 with TRBJ2-7, with 11 bases matching TRBD2. The CDR3 has 16 amino acids. Germline V gives CDR1 MDHEN, CDR2 SYDVKM. J lost 0 bases, V lost 6 bases, and 7 bases had no gene match. This chain's CDR3 is CASRSTSGGYSYEQYF. CDR3 coding DNA: TGTGCCAGCAGATCTACTAGCGGGGGTTACTCCTACGAGCAGTACTTC.

The chain links TRBV11-2 to TRBJ2-2, with unresolved D. Trimming left V 2 bases short and J 8 bases short, with 6 bases between. Germline CDR1 reads SGHAT; CDR2 reads FQNNGV. The CDR3 spans 12 residues. The CDR3, as DNA: TGTGCCAGCAGCTTAACCGTAGGGGAGCTGTTTTTT. Translating it yields CASSLTVGELFF.

This clonotype has a count of ten or more. The V call is TRBV28, the J call TRBJ2-5; the D is unclear. Trimming removed 5 bases at V and 2 bases at J, with 12 bases between. The CDR3 is 14 residues long. CDR1 and CDR2 from the germline V gene are MDHEN and SYDVKM. The CDR3 sequence is CASSDIQLQETQYF. DNA of the CDR3: TGTGCCAGCAGTGATATACAGCTTCAAGAGACCCAGTACTTC.

The genes are TRBV7-2 and TRBJ2-7; 9 nucleotides match TRBD1. The CDR3 is 14 amino acids. V lost 1 base, J lost 7 bases, and 5 bases stayed unmatched. The V gene's germline CDR1 is SGHTA and CDR2 FQGNSA. The CDR3 nucleotides read TGTGCCAGCAGCTTAGGACAGGGGGAGGCTGAGCAGTACTTC. Translation: CASSLGQGEAEQYF.

In its sample, this clonotype was seen a few times. The CDR3: CSVTRDRVYGYTF. The CDR3 nucleotides are TGCAGCGTTACCCGGGACAGGGTATATGGCTACACCTTC. This rearrangement joins TRBV29-1 to TRBJ1-2; 9 bases are a match to TRBD1. CDR1 is SQVTM and CDR2 is ANQGSEA in the germline V gene. V lost 5 bases, J lost 5 bases, and 6 bases stayed unmatched. CDR3 size: 13 residues. The complete variable domain, with remaining parts taken from reference TRBV29-1 and TRBJ1-2, reads SAVISQKPSRDICQRGTSLTIQCQVDSQVTMMFWYRQQPGQSLTLIATANQGSEATYESGFVIDKFPISRPNLTFSTLTVSNMSPEDSSIYLCSVTRDRVYGYTFGSGTRLTVV.